One and the same sample provided the 21 T cell receptor beta chains below, sequenced in a study of control samples from healthy donors and cancer patients. Sequencing used immunoSEQ multiplex PCR; TCRdb keeps in-frame clones, though not all of them. The profile shows tens of thousands of clones, 70% to 90% of them singletons. Sequencing was carried out using blood. The origin of the receptors is a woman between 50 and 59 years old in good health.

The chain carries TRBV5-1 and TRBJ2-7; a weak D match, TRBD2 (5 bases). CDR1 and CDR2 from the germline V gene are SGHRS and YFSETQ. CDR3 length: 18 residues. Trimming removed 1 base from V and 5 bases from J, with 25 bases in between. CDR3 region: CASSLSVLAFRETDEQYF. The CDR3 nucleotides are TGCGCCAGCAGCTTGAGCGTACTGGCGTTTAGGGAGACCGACGAGCAGTACTTC.

In its sample, this clone was seen a few times. V is TRBV4-1 and J is TRBJ1-3, with a tentative D call TRBD1 (6 bases). The germline V gene has CDR1 MGHRA and CDR2 YSYEKL. Trimming cost V 1 base and J 2 bases, with 12 bases left between them. The CDR3 is 16 amino acids. The CDR3 DNA is TGCGCCAGCAGCCAAGGCAGGGGTGGCCCTGGAAACACCATATATTTT. Translating it yields CASSQGRGGPGNTIYF.

The rearrangement links TRBV30 to TRBJ2-1; 11 positions agree with TRBD2. Losses at the gene ends were 7 bases for V and 7 bases for J; bases not matched to a gene: 9. The CDR3 spans 14 residues. Per the germline V gene, CDR1 is GTSNPN and CDR2 is SVGIG (reference sequence). CDR3 nucleotide sequence: TGTGCCTTGATCCGACTAGCGGGGATAAATGAGCAGTTCTTC. Translation: CALIRLAGINEQFF.

The chain combines TRBV2 with TRBJ1-1; the D is unclear. Trimming removed 7 bases at V and 5 bases at J, with 11 bases between. CDR1 and CDR2 from the germline V gene are SNHLY and FYNNEI. The CDR3 covers 12 residues. Here the CDR3 reads CASKRRSTEAFF. The CDR3 DNA reads TGTGCCAGCAAAAGGAGGTCTACTGAAGCTTTCTTT.

V and J are TRBV2 and TRBJ2-1; TRBD2 matches at 7 bases. Germline loops: CDR1 SNHLY, CDR2 FYNNEI. The CDR3 spans 15 residues. Germline trimming cut 5 bases from V and 0 bases from J; bases unmatched to any gene: 4. The CDR3 nucleotides are TGTGCCAGCAGTAGCGGGACGAGCTCCTACAATGAGCAGTTCTTC. The encoded protein is CASSSGTSSYNEQFF.

The rearrangement uses TRBV12-5 and TRBJ1-6, with D unclear. CDR3 size: 13 residues. Trimming pared 2 bases from V and 9 bases from J, leaving 8 bases between. From germline, CDR1 is LGHNT and CDR2 FRNRAP. The CDR3 DNA follows: TGTGCTAGTGGTTTGTCTCACACTTCACCCCTCCACTTT. Residues: CASGLSHTSPLHF.

The V gene is TRBV6-5, the J gene TRBJ1-3; D uncertain. V shed 8 bases and J shed 4 bases, with 18 bases lying between them. The CDR3 extends over 15 amino acids. The germline CDR1 and CDR2 sequences are MNHEY and SVGAGI. CDR3 protein: CASAFPPGIGNTIYF. The CDR3 region has the DNA TGTGCCAGCGCCTTCCCCCCCGGAATCGGAAACACCATATATTTT.

Concerning this clone itself: Germline and junction disagree at one end, which may indicate a read error. J is TRBJ1-2 and V is TRBV5-1; 8 bases line up with TRBD1. This CDR3 has 13 amino acids. Germline assignment: CDR1 SGHRS and CDR2 YFSETQ. CDR3 amino acids: CASSLAVGQVMSF. The CDR3 DNA reads as TGCGCCAGCAGCTTGGCCGTGGGACAGGTGATGTCCTTC.

The chain couples TRBV5-8 to TRBJ1-5; D not certain. V lost 5 bases, J lost 4 bases, and 13 bases lay in between. Germline V lookup: CDR1 SGHTS, CDR2 YDEGEE. CDR3 size: 14 residues. Here the CDR3 reads CASRGRTANQPQHF. The CDR3 DNA follows: TGTGCCAGCAGAGGGAGGACTGCGAATCAGCCCCAGCATTTT.

This clone was seen a single time. The chain carries TRBV10-3 and TRBJ1-1; tentatively, D is TRBD1 (6 bases). The germline V and J ends were trimmed by 8 bases and 11 bases, with 15 bases remaining between them. The CDR3 extends over 11 amino acids. Germline V lookup: CDR1 ENHRY, CDR2 SYGVKD. CDR3 sequence: CAIGDAGAAFF. The CDR3 DNA reads as TGTGCCATCGGGGACGCAGGGGCCGCTTTCTTT.

The rearrangement links TRBV4-1 to TRBJ2-1, with D perhaps matching TRBD2 (5 bases). CDR1 is MGHRA, CDR2 YSYEKL, per germline. V was shortened by 0 bases and J by 3 bases, with 12 bases between the two germline ends. This CDR3 is 16 amino acids long. Written as DNA, the CDR3 is TGCGCCAGCAGCCAAGACGGCTCCGGGATCTACAATGAGCAGTTCTTC. Residues: CASSQDGSGIYNEQFF.

The chain couples TRBV11-2 to TRBJ2-1, with 12 bases identical to TRBD2. This CDR3 has 15 amino acids. Germline V CDR1 and CDR2: SGHAT, FQNNGV. V shed 6 bases and J 7 bases; nucleotides not matched to a gene: 7. The CDR3 here is CASSRLAGGLNEQFF. CDR3 bases: TGTGCCAGCAGTCGTCTAGCGGGGGGGCTTAATGAGCAGTTCTTC.

The gene calls are TRBV11-2 and TRBJ2-3, with 7 bases matching TRBD1. The CDR3 has 18 amino acids. With V trimmed by 5 bases and J by 11 bases, 25 bases remained unmatched. Germline assignment: CDR1 SGHAT and CDR2 FQNNGV. The CDR3 nucleotides are TGTGCCAGCAGCCTCGTACGACGGGACAGAGCGACAATAAGATTGCAGTATTTT. Its translation: CASSLVRRDRATIRLQYF. The whole variable domain, remainder taken from reference TRBV11-2 and TRBJ2-3, is EAGVAQSPRYKIIEKRQSVAFWCNPISGHATLYWYQQILGQGPKLLIQFQNNGVVDDSQLPKDRFSAERLKGVDSTLKIQPAKLEDSAVYLCASSLVRRDRATIRLQYFGPGTRLTVL.

This chain connects TRBV5-1 to TRBJ2-2; D not certain. Germline V lookup: CDR1 SGHRS, CDR2 YFSETQ. The V gene lost 9 bases and the J gene lost 0 bases, with 9 bases spanning the gap. This CDR3 region has 13 residues. CDR3 in DNA: TGCGCCACTACAGCTACGAACACCGGGGAGCTGTTTTTT. It translates to CATTATNTGELFF.

The rearrangement joins TRBV6-5 to TRBJ1-2, with D possibly TRBD1 on 5 matching bases. The CDR3 is 13 amino acids. The germline CDR1 and CDR2 sequences are MNHEY and SVGAGI. V lost 10 bases and J lost 8, with 20 bases in between. In DNA, the CDR3 is TGTGCCACCCATGCAGGGATAGGTGAAGGCTACACCTTC. Protein: CATHAGIGEGYTF.

The V call is TRBV3-1 (or the pseudogene TRBV3-2), the J call TRBJ2-7; D unresolved. V shed 0 bases and J shed 6 bases, with 12 bases lying between them. CDR1 is LGHDT, CDR2 YNNKEL, per germline (reference sequence). The CDR3 is 14 amino acids. The CDR3 sequence: CASSQDRVSVEQYF. DNA of the CDR3: TGTGCCAGCAGCCAAGACCGGGTTTCGGTCGAGCAGTACTTC.

The chain uses TRBV6-5 and TRBJ1-5; D perhaps matches TRBD1 (5 bases). The CDR3 spans 12 residues. Deletions cut 5 bases from V and 6 bases from J, with 8 bases between. Germline CDR1 and CDR2: MNHEY and SVGAGI. As DNA, the CDR3 is TGTGCCAGCAGTAACAGGCTTCAGCCCCAGCATTTT. Amino acid sequence: CASSNRLQPQHF.

This chain links TRBV12-5 with TRBJ2-1; either TRBD1 or TRBD2 may fit D (5 bases each). This CDR3 contains 13 residues. The germline gives CDR1 LGHNT, CDR2 FRNRAP. The V end was cut by 5 bases, the J end by 6 bases, with 11 bases between. The CDR3 DNA reads as TGTGCTAGTGGTGCCGGGACGGGCAATGAGCAGTTCTTC. Translation: CASGAGTGNEQFF.

This chain joins TRBV12-3 or TRBV12-4 and TRBJ2-7; tentatively, D is TRBD2 (6 bases). There are 12 residues in the CDR3. Trimming took 7 bases from V and 3 from J, leaving 10 bases between them. CDR3 sequence: CASTLGGYEQYF. CDR3 nucleotide sequence: TGTGCCAGCACCCTGGGGGGCTACGAGCAGTACTTC.

The chain combines TRBV29-1 with TRBJ1-2; D unclear. The germline V gene encodes CDR1 SQVTM and CDR2 ANQGSEA. This CDR3 has 13 residues. Trimming pared 3 bases from V and 12 bases from J, leaving 20 bases between. CDR3 in DNA: TGCAGCGTTGAGGTAGCAACCCGTCGCGGAAACACCTTC. Residues: CSVEVATRRGNTF.

This chain's CDR3 is CASSPTGEAGNTIYF. The CDR3 DNA reads as TGTGCCAGCAGCCCGACAGGGGAGGCTGGAAACACCATATATTTT. The V call is TRBV5-4, the J call TRBJ1-3, with 8 bases lining up with TRBD1. The CDR3 runs 15 residues. V dropped 4 bases and J dropped 2; count of bases not matched to a gene: 5. Germline V gene data show CDR1 as SGHNT and CDR2 as YYREEE (reference sequence).